This T cell receptor (beta chain) was profiled in a study of T cell responses to AZD1222 COVID-19 vaccine. Study-wide findings and caveats: The CD4 TCRs associated with vaccination extended across spike and predominated at 160-218 and 743-854.

Produced via immunoSEQ multiplex PCR; TCRdb's table is partial and in-frame only. The sample holds about 86,000 clones, almost 80% seen once. Comments on this clone: Its antigen is unknown.

Germline-derived CDR1 and CDR2 are LNHDA and SQIVND (reference sequence). The CDR3 sequence is 16 residues long. The J segment lost 2 bases and the V segment lost 4 bases, leaving 7 bases of the junction unmatched. The chain links TRBV19 to TRBJ1-2; 10 nucleotides agree with TRBD1. This receptor was taken from an adult in good health. Here the sequenced sample was peripheral blood, taken on day 0 of AZD1222 vaccination. CDR3: CASSNSGTGENYGYTF. The CDR3 nucleotides read TGTGCCAGTAGTAACTCCGGGACAGGGGAGAACTATGGCTACACCTTC.